What follows describes a single TCR beta chain. This sample stems from a study of blood T cell repertoires in COVID-19. V lost 2 bases to trimming and J lost 1 base, with 8 bases between them. Germline V gene lookup returns CDR1 LGHNA and CDR2 YSLEER. This CDR3 is built from 15 residues. Libraries were prepared by immunoSEQ multiplex PCR; TCRdb keeps only in-frame clonotypes and omits some of them. The table has roughly 88,000 clones, around nine tenths seen once. The sequence was collected from a woman aged 55-70 years with COVID-19, enrolled during active disease. The sample was peripheral blood. The chain couples TRBV4-3 to TRBJ1-4; possible D gene TRBD1, 6 bases. CDR3 amino acids: CASSQLGGTNEKLFF. CDR3 in DNA: TGCGCCAGCAGCCAATTAGGGGGAACTAATGAAAAACTGTTTTTT.